The clone carrying this T cell receptor beta chain was counted once. Its matching antigen is unknown. V dropped 0 bases and J dropped 8 bases, with 8 bases sitting between them. Germline values: CDR1 LNHDA, CDR2 SQIVND (reference sequence). CDR3 length: 13 amino acids. These data come from a study of T cells in localized non-small cell lung cancer. General study results and limits: Higher T cell density in the blood was associated with longer overall survival, whereas higher adjacent-lung clonality associated with shorter survival. Adjacent lung was found to contain a median roughly 60 of the top 100 tumor clones. Clonality of T cells reached its maximum in uninvolved adjacent lung, surpassing tumor. Since sequencing was restricted to only one region of the tumor, intratumor heterogeneity remains a possibility.

This table comes from immunoSEQ multiplex PCR, and its TCRdb copy is limited to in-frame clones, with some not included. The sample contains some 30,000 clones, roughly nine tenths of which appear only once. The chain joins TRBV19 to TRBJ2-1; D unclear. Sequences were derived from PBMCs, sampled before any cancer treatment. The clonotype comes from a man aged 40 to 70 with stage II lung adenocarcinoma. CDR3: CASSIDPTDEQFF. The CDR3 region has the DNA TGTGCCAGTAGTATAGATCCTACGGATGAGCAGTTCTTC.